This T cell receptor (beta chain) came from a study of beta chain features in type 1 diabetes. Germline V CDR1 and CDR2: MGHDK, SYGVNS. The length of the CDR3 is 15 residues. The V gene end was trimmed by 4 bases and the J gene end by 5 bases; junction bases not matched to a gene: 6. This clone was recorded many times. Sequenced material consisted of expressed TCRB transcripts (all of the isolated RNA was reverse transcribed). Only in-frame clones appear in the TCRdb table, and some are missing; sequencing was by immunoSEQ multiplex PCR. This table has 65,000 to 100,000 clones, 25% to 35% appearing once.

The chain is built from TRBV25-1 and TRBJ2-7, with TRBD1 matching over 12 bases. This receptor was obtained from a woman aged 18-30 years in good health. Source material: stem cell memory CD4+ T cells from blood. The CDR3 coding sequence is TGTGCCAGCAGTGCCCGGGACAGGGGGCTCGACGAGCAGTACTTC. Its protein is CASSARDRGLDEQYF.